The 22 T cell receptor beta chains below were found in one sample sequenced in a study of breast tumors, draining lymph nodes, adjacent tissues. TCRdb called the multiplex PCR reads again in MiXCR, with one record for every CDR3 protein. The repertoire holds about 180,000 distinct CDR3 sequences, roughly 35% seen once, with 3% to 4% in the top ten. Samples came from axillary lymph nodes draining the breast cancer. Source material: axillary lymph node tissue. The receptors stem from a female donor with breast cancer. Some clones in this sample may be carry-over from other donors' samples.

This clonotype has more than one count but fewer than ten. V gene TRBV14 combines with J gene TRBJ1-1; 10 nucleotides line up with TRBD1. Germline loops: CDR1 SGHDN, CDR2 FVKESK. With V trimmed by 1 base and J by 7 bases, 9 bases remained unmatched. The CDR3 consists of 16 residues. The CDR3 DNA reads TGTGCCAGCAGCCAAGGGTTCGGACAGGGGGGAGGTGAAGCTTTCTTT. Amino acids: CASSQGFGQGGGEAFF.

In this sample, this clonotype turned up many times. The chain's CDR3 is CASSLNLLAADTQYF. CDR3 DNA: TGTGCCAGCAGCCTAAACCTGCTAGCCGCAGATACGCAGTATTTT. The V call is TRBV7-2, the J call TRBJ2-3; perhaps TRBD2 as D (5 bases). Germline lookup yields CDR1 SGHTA and CDR2 FQGNSA. The CDR3 is 15 amino acids. Trimming removed 5 bases from V and 4 bases from J, with 16 bases in between.

This clonotype has ten or more counts. V usage is TRBV12-3 or TRBV12-4 and J usage is TRBJ1-6, with D tentatively TRBD1 (5 bases). The CDR3 contains 14 residues. With 3 bases removed from V and 5 bases from J, the gap between germline ends came to 8 bases. CDR3 region: CASSFGRDNSPLHF. The CDR3 DNA follows: TGTGCCAGCAGTTTCGGCAGGGATAATTCACCCCTCCACTTT.

Worth noting for this clonotype: This sequence may be a read error, since a much larger clone differs from it by one base. The J gene is TRBJ2-5, the V gene TRBV20-1; 12 bases are a match to TRBD2. The V and J ends lost 4 bases and 1 base, in that order; junction bases with no gene match: 7. Germline V gene data show CDR1 as DFQATT and CDR2 as SNEGSKA (reference sequence). This CDR3 is built from 16 residues. The CDR3 region has the DNA TGCAGTGCTATCTTCCGGACTAGCGGGGCCCAAGAGACCCAGTACTTC. Its protein product is CSAIFRTSGAQETQYF.

At least ten counts were recorded for this clonotype. The rearrangement joins TRBV9 to TRBJ2-3; 7 bases are a match to TRBD1. V shed 7 bases, J shed 3 bases, and the junction held 14 bases outside the gene matches. This CDR3 comprises 16 residues. Germline CDR1 reads SGDLS; CDR2 reads YYNGEE. CDR3 protein: CASGARVTGYTDTQYF. In nucleotides, the CDR3 is TGTGCCAGCGGGGCCCGCGTGACAGGGTATACAGATACGCAGTATTTT.

Remarks on this clonotype: A much larger clone lies one base from this, so it may be a read error. The V call is TRBV6-8, the J call TRBJ1-4; TRBD1 is a possible D gene (5 bases). V lost 6 bases and J lost 3, with 14 bases in between. The CDR3 is made up of 15 amino acids. CDR1 is MNHGY and CDR2 is SAAAGT in the germline V gene. The chain's CDR3 is CASRRKPGPNEKLFF. For the CDR3, the DNA is TGTGCCAGCAGGCGGAAGCCGGGGCCTAATGAAAAACTGTTTTTT.

V usage is TRBV12-1 and J usage is TRBJ2-7. TRBV12-1 is recorded as a pseudogene. The CDR3 contains 13 residues. The CDR3 here is CASSCGLSYEQYF. CDR3 DNA: TGTGCCAGCAGCTGCGGTCTCTCCTACGAGCAGTACTTC.

This clonotype was counted a single time. The V call is TRBV20-1, the J call TRBJ2-6; unclear D gene. The ends were cut back, 2 bases at V and 0 bases at J, with 14 bases in the middle. The CDR3 has 17 residues. Per the germline V gene, CDR1 is DFQATT and CDR2 is SNEGSKA (reference sequence). The CDR3 here is CSARQVAARSGANVLTF. In DNA form, the CDR3 reads TGCAGTGCTAGACAGGTAGCTGCTCGCTCTGGGGCCAACGTCCTGACTTTC.

Comments on this clonotype: A much bigger clone sits one base away, suggesting this may be a read error. This chain connects TRBV6-1 to TRBJ1-2, with D perhaps TRBD1 (5 bases). There are 14 residues in the CDR3. Germline V gives CDR1 MNHNS, CDR2 SASEGT. CDR3 bases: TGTGTCAGCAGAAAGCTGACAGAGGGCTATGGCTACACCTTC. Translation gives CVSRKLTEGYGYTF.

This clonotype was recorded at least ten times. The CDR3 DNA reads as TGCAGCGTCCAGACTAGCGGTTACACAGATACGCAGTATTTT. As protein: CSVQTSGYTDTQYF. The chain employs TRBV29-1 and TRBJ2-3; TRBD2 agrees at 9 bases. The V gene end was trimmed by 6 bases and the J gene end by 2 bases; junction bases not matched to a gene: 6. Germline CDR1 reads SQVTM; CDR2 reads ANQGSEA. CDR3 length equals 14 residues.

This clonotype is a singleton in its sample. The conserved closing phenylalanine or tryptophan is absent in this CDR3, likely reflecting a read error. The DNA is omitted, as the CDR3 cannot be located on it reliably, and the CDR3 follows TCRdb's listing. This chain uses TRBV11-2 with TRBJ2-7; the table assigns TRBD2, which was not confirmed against the DNA. Ends included, the CDR3 has 9 residues. The germline V gene has CDR1 SGHAT and CDR2 FQNNGV. The CDR3 sequence is CASSLLAGS.

Many counts were recorded for this clonotype. The chain couples TRBV5-6 to TRBJ2-7; 11 nucleotides line up with TRBD2. The CDR3 has 17 amino acids. The germline CDR1 and CDR2 sequences are SGHDT and YYEEEE. V shed 0 bases, J shed 0 bases, and the junction held 5 bases outside the gene matches. The CDR3 DNA follows: TGTGCCAGCAGCTTGGGACTAGCGGGGATTAGCTCCTACGAGCAGTACTTC. This encodes CASSLGLAGISSYEQYF.

Many counts were recorded for this clonotype. A much larger clone sits a single nucleotide away, making a read error possible. The chain recombines TRBV20-1 with TRBJ2-5; 7 bases fit TRBD2. CDR1 is DFQATT and CDR2 is SNEGSKA in the germline V gene (reference sequence). The CDR3 length is 14 residues. In DNA form, the CDR3 reads TGCAGTGCTAGAGTGTCGGGAGGCCAAGCGACCCAGTACTTC. Residues: CSARVSGGQATQYF.

This clonotype was recorded at least ten times. CDR3 in amino acids: CASSLVSGAGGSPLHF. The CDR3 DNA is TGTGCCAGCAGCTTAGTGTCGGGGGCCGGGGGGTCACCCCTCCACTTT. The chain couples TRBV7-9 to TRBJ1-6, with D maybe TRBD1 (6 bases). Germline values: CDR1 SEHNR, CDR2 FQNEAQ (reference sequence). Trimming took 1 base from V and 10 from J, leaving 17 bases between them. The CDR3 has 16 residues.

This clonotype occurred many times. V and J are TRBV9 and TRBJ1-3; D gene unclear. Between the trimmed V and J ends, which lost 3 bases and 0 bases, there was a span of 7 bases. This CDR3 has 14 residues. Germline-derived CDR1 and CDR2 are SGDLS and YYNGEE. The CDR3: CASSEDPSGNTIYF. The CDR3 DNA is TGTGCCAGCAGCGAGGACCCCTCTGGAAACACCATATATTTT.

This clonotype was picked up many times. This chain uses TRBV19 with TRBJ2-2; 7 nucleotides match TRBD1. CDR1 LNHDA and CDR2 SQIVND come from the germline V gene (reference sequence). The junction had 6 bases not matched to a gene; V was cut back by 6 bases and J by 2 bases. This CDR3 has 15 residues. The CDR3 spells CASRRTGLNTGELFF. The CDR3 DNA reads TGTGCCAGTAGAAGGACAGGACTCAACACCGGGGAGCTGTTTTTT.

This clonotype was detected ten times or more. The rearrangement joins TRBV20-1 to TRBJ2-1, with 9 bases matching TRBD2. The V and J ends lost 0 bases and 16 bases, in that order; junction bases with no gene match: 10. The CDR3 consists of 13 residues. CDR1 is DFQATT, CDR2 SNEGSKA, per germline (reference sequence). This chain's CDR3 is CSARDPGGRAFFF. The CDR3 DNA sequence: TGCAGTGCTAGAGATCCGGGCGGGAGGGCCTTTTTCTTC.

This clonotype was seen many times. The rearrangement joins TRBV28 to TRBJ1-2; TRBD1 aligns across 9 bases. The germline CDR1 and CDR2 sequences are MDHEN and SYDVKM. After removal of 4 bases from V and 3 bases from J, the junction contained 6 bases not matched to a gene. The CDR3 runs 15 residues. The CDR3 coding sequence is TGTGCCAGCAGTTATAGGGACAGGGAATACTATGGCTACACCTTC. It yields the protein CASSYRDREYYGYTF.

As regards this clonotype: This may arise from a read error, as a much more abundant clone is one base away. This sequence joins TRBV3-1 and TRBJ1-2; tentative D call: TRBD1 (6 bases). In germline, CDR1 is LGHDT, CDR2 YNNKEL (reference sequence). There are 15 residues in the CDR3. CDR3 residues: CASRGNRASNYGHTF. The DNA of the CDR3 is TGTGCCAGCAGAGGGAACAGGGCCTCTAACTATGGCCACACCTTC.

This clonotype was detected a few times. This may come from a read error, since a much larger clone is one base off. V gene TRBV20-1 combines with J gene TRBJ2-7; 13 bases fit TRBD2. Trimming took 6 bases from V and 1 from J; bases not matched to a gene: 9. Germline V lookup: CDR1 DFQATT, CDR2 SNEGSKA (reference sequence). CDR3 length equals 16 residues. CDR3 in amino acids: CSAVRLAGGPSYEQYF. The CDR3 DNA sequence: TGCAGTGCCGTTCGACTAGCGGGGGGCCCATCCTACGAGCAGTACTTC.

This clonotype was seen many times. V usage is TRBV13 and J usage is TRBJ2-5, with 8 bases fitting TRBD1. J lost 5 bases, V lost 5 bases, and 4 bases had no gene match. Germline V gives CDR1 PRHDT, CDR2 FYEKMQ (reference sequence). The CDR3 is 13 amino acids. The CDR3 bases are TGTGCCAGCAGCGCAGGGGGCTGGGAGACCCAGTACTTC. This codes for CASSAGGWETQYF.

This clonotype was seen many times. This chain uses TRBV13 with TRBJ2-7; 7 bases match TRBD2. V lost 5 bases, J lost 4 bases, and 5 bases stayed unmatched. Germline CDR1 is PRHDT and CDR2 is FYEKMQ (reference sequence). This CDR3 region has 13 residues. This CDR3 is CASSRLAGYEQYF. DNA of the CDR3: TGTGCCAGCAGCCGACTAGCCGGATACGAGCAGTACTTC.